Listed below are T cell receptor beta chains from one sample, sequenced in a study of beta chain features in type 1 diabetes. TCRdb's table, derived via immunoSEQ multiplex PCR, lists solely in-frame clones and lacks some. The sample lists 95,000 to 110,000 clones; around 30% were seen once. The sequenced sample consisted of central memory CD4+ T cells from blood. These receptors originate from a woman aged 18-29 years with type 1 diabetes. Each CDR3 is given with its conserved first and last residue. The D gene is left open where the match is weak. Not all rows give a size; the values are once, few, many and, for expanded clones, a class.

d_call	v_call	clone_size	j_call	cdr3_nt	cdr3_aa
TRBD2	TRBV7-2	NA	TRBJ2-2	TGTGCCAGCAGCTTGTGGGCGGGAGGGTCCGGGGAGCTGTTTTTT	CASSLWAGGSGELFF
NA	TRBV2	NA	TRBJ2-5	TGTGCCAGCAAGCGGAACCAAGAGACCCAGTACTTC	CASKRNQETQYF
NA	TRBV19	few	TRBJ2-3	TGTGCCAGCAAATTGGGCGATCTCACAGATACGCAGTATTTT	CASKLGDLTDTQYF
TRBD2	TRBV5-1	NA	TRBJ2-1	TGCGCCAGCAGCTTGGAAAGGACTAGCGGGAGGCAGTTCTTC	CASSLERTSGRQFF
TRBD2	TRBV27	NA	TRBJ2-7	TGTGCCAGCAGTGGATTGTCTAGCGGGAGCTCCTACGAGCAGTACTTC	CASSGLSSGSSYEQYF
NA	TRBV30	NA	TRBJ1-3	TGTGCCTGGAGTGAGGACAGAAACACCATATATTTT	CAWSEDRNTIYF
NA	TRBV9	NA	TRBJ2-5	TGTGCCAGCAGCGCAACCGGGACTTCACAGGGGGAGACCCAGTACTTC	CASSATGTSQGETQYF
TRBD1	TRBV19	NA	TRBJ2-1	TGTGCCAGTAGTCCCCGGTTAATCCCGCGGACAGGGGGTGTGAATTCCTACAATGAGCAGTTCTTC	CASSPRLIPRTGGVNSYNEQFF
NA	TRBV10-2	NA	TRBJ2-1	TGCGCCAGCAGTGAGTCGTGGGCTACCAACAATGAGCAGTTCTTC	CASSESWATNNEQFF
NA	TRBV7-9	few	TRBJ1-1	TGTGCCAGCAGCTACCGACAGAACACTGAAGCTTTCTTT	CASSYRQNTEAFF